This TCR beta chain is drawn from a study of beta chain features in type 1 diabetes listed by TCRdb under 2018. Study-wide context: Mean age, gender distribution, total cell number and subset yield were not different between patients and healthy donors. Across all samples, fewer than 130 million sorted cells were examined, and cell number per subset correlated strongly with RNA yield. In the study, TCRB repertoires of sorted circulating CD4+ T cell subsets from recently diagnosed type 1 diabetes patients were compared with those of matched healthy donors. Regulatory and stem cell-like memory subsets were obtained from only 8 patients and roughly 8 healthy donors, while naive and central memory subsets were obtained from all 28 donors.

Comments on this clone: The target of this receptor is not known. No much larger clonotype is one base removed from it; base qualities were not supplied.

Measured from the cysteine to the phenylalanine, the CDR3 is 12 residues long. Only the CDR3 part of the read is kept: 36 bases, read in frame from the first base. V was cut back by 1 base and J by 1 base, leaving a gap of 1 base between them. CDR1 and CDR2, looked up from the germline V gene (reference sequence), are LNHNV and YYDKDF. Study-level results and caveats: Because cDNA was sequenced instead of genomic DNA, activated cells with high expression could be over-represented, although the groups did not differ in activation or CD3 levels. HLA sub-analyses involved small numbers of individuals, so any influence of HLA type on TCRB rearrangement remained unresolved. The naive, central memory and regulatory TCRB repertoires appeared to resemble one another more closely among patients than among healthy donors. At VDJ recombination sites, patients with type 1 diabetes made fewer insertions and deleted more nucleotides, a pattern implying thymic rearrangement abnormalities. Shorter templates might be favored by PCR, yet because patient and control samples were amplified and corrected together, any such skew would affect both groups equally. A moderate but significant shortening of TCRB CDR3 length was observed in type 1 diabetes patients in all four CD4+ subsets.

The entire amount of isolated RNA was reverse transcribed using the High Capacity cDNA Reverse Transcription Kit, so the sequenced TCRB transcripts were expressed ones. Deep immunoSEQ sequencing was applied to naive, central memory and regulatory T cell samples, giving an average of around 3.4 million total reads per sample. Sorted cells were lysed in RLT buffer and RNA was extracted with DNase-treated RNeasy Micro or Mini kits, depending on cell number. Each cell subset was processed separately to prevent cross-contamination, with patient and healthy donor samples processed together. The immunoSEQ multiplex PCR was used to amplify TCRB sequences from cDNA, generating 87-bp fragments that spanned the CDR3 region. Amplicons were sequenced on the Illumina HiSeq platform. Processing in the source paper ran as follows. PCR bias was computationally corrected using synthetic template baselines, reads within Hamming distance 2 were collapsed, and singletons that could not be merged were discarded. By aligning reads against IMGT, V, D and J genes, CDR3 length, and insertions or deletions at six rearrangement sites were assigned. Within each subset, clonotype counts were normalized to the number of sorted cells before true diversity and Gini coefficients were calculated with the tcR R package. Repertoire sharing was quantified using the overlap coefficient calculated on TCRB nucleotide sequences. Out-of-frame TCRB sequences from naive cells were analyzed as a proxy for the pre-selection repertoire. Drawn from immuneACCESS, this table holds only the in-frame rearrangements with V and J called that TCRdb kept. Clones are partly lost; checked studies trace under half to an unresolved V gene and leave the rest unexplained. That table supplies the V and J calls and clone size; D and trimming were determined from the DNA. The sample profile shows about half a million clones; approximately 30% of them were found once. Of the sample, 0.065% falls within the top ten clones.

Each donor gave one peripheral blood draw, averaging roughly 120 mL, which was collected into heparinised tubes. A BD FACSAria II and a panel including CD45RO, CCR7, CD25, CD127, CD95 and CD27 were used to sort naive, central memory, regulatory and stem cell-like memory CD4+ T cells. Purity was above 98% for every sorted population. PBMCs were isolated immediately by Lymphoprep density gradient centrifugation and stained directly without culture. Samples were stained and sorted in pairs, with one healthy donor and one patient per experiment, so that batch effects were minimized. This receptor was identified in a man between 18 and 35 years old in good health. The chain employs TRBV15 and TRBJ1-1, with the D gene not confidently named. The sequencing input was naive CD4+ T cells from blood. This sample's cell subset or site label indicates: true naive CD4+ T cells. The base sequence is TGTGCCACCAGCAGAGCGAACACTGAAGCTTTCTTT. The translation is CATSRANTEAFF.